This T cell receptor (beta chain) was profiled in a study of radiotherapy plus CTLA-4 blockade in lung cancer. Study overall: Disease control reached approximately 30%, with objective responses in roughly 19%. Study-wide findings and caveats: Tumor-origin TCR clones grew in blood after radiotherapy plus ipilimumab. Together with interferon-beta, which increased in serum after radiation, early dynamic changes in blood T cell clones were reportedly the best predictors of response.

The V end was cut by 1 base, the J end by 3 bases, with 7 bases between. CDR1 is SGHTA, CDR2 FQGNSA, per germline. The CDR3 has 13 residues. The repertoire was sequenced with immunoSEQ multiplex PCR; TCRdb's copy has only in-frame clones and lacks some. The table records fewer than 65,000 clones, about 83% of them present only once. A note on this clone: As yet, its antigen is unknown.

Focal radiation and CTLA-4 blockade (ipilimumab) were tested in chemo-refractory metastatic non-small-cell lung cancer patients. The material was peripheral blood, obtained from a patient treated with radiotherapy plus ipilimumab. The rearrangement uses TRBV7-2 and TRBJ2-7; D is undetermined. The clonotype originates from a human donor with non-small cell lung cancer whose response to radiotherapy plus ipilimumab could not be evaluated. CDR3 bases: TGTGCCAGCAGCTTAGTAGAAAGCTACGAGCAGTACTTC. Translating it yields CASSLVESYEQYF.